The TCR beta chain under discussion was sequenced for a study of T cell responses to AZD1222 COVID-19 vaccine. Study details: The analysis combined second doses at about 4 or about 12 weeks. Points from the study as a whole: Baseline seropositives among AZD1222 recipients totaled only 5 to 7. White British people made up most donors, females outnumbered males, and clonal diversity was possibly underestimated. Close to half of spike-specific TCRs reportedly recognize unmutated variant regions.

For this clone: Its matching antigen is unknown.

This CDR3 comprises 17 residues. The data were produced by immunoSEQ multiplex PCR, yet TCRdb's version contains in-frame clones alone and is incomplete. The sample has 70,000 or so clones, around 86% seen once. This sequence was found in an adult in good health. This sequence joins TRBV12-1 and TRBJ2-2; the table's D call, TRBD2, was not checked against the DNA. TRBV12-1 is a documented pseudogene. The sequences come from peripheral blood, collected on day 0 of AZD1222 vaccination. The CDR3, as DNA: TGTGCCAGCAGCCACCAGGGCCGGGGGGCCTACACCGGGGAGCTGTTTTTT. Amino acid sequence: CASSHQGRGAYTGELFF.